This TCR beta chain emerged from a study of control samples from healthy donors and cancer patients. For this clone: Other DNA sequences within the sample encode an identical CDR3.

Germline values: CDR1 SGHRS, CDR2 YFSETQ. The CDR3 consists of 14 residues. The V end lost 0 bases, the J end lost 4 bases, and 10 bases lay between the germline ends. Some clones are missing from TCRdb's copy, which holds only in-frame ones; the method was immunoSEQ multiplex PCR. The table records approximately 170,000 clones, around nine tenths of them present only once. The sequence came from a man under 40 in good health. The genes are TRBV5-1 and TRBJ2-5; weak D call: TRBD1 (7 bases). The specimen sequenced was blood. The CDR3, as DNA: TGCGCCAGCAGCTTGGGGCAGGGGGGAGAGACCCAGTACTTC. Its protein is CASSLGQGGETQYF.